A single sample is the source of the 21 T cell receptor beta chains below, sequenced in a study of T cell responses to AZD1222 COVID-19 vaccine. TCRdb keeps only in-frame clones here, not all; method: immunoSEQ multiplex PCR. The data show roughly 150,000 clones, about nine tenths seen once. Sequencing used peripheral blood, obtained on day 0 of AZD1222 vaccination. These TCRs come from an adult in good health.

J is TRBJ2-7 and V is TRBV28, with 7 bases matching TRBD2. V lost 5 bases, J lost 0 bases, and 7 bases stayed unmatched. The germline gives CDR1 MDHEN, CDR2 SYDVKM. CDR3 size: 15 residues. The CDR3 here is CASSTSGEGSYEQYF. The DNA for the CDR3 is TGTGCCAGCAGTACCAGCGGGGAAGGCTCCTACGAGCAGTACTTC.

This rearrangement joins TRBV6-6 to TRBJ2-2, with a possible D match to TRBD2 (6 bases). From germline, CDR1 is MNHNY and CDR2 SVGAGI (reference sequence). The CDR3 length is 16 residues. The V end lost 0 bases, the J end lost 5 bases, and 13 bases lay between the germline ends. The CDR3 here is CASSYSGGSGTGELFF. CDR3 in DNA: TGTGCCAGCAGTTACTCTGGGGGGAGCGGAACCGGGGAGCTGTTTTTT.

J is TRBJ2-1 and V is TRBV24-1; 9 bases match TRBD2. There are 21 residues in the CDR3. Per the germline V gene, CDR1 is KGHDR and CDR2 is SFDVKD. V lost 4 bases, J lost 0 bases, and 18 bases stayed unmatched. CDR3 bases: TGTGCCACCAGTGAGCGGGGACTAGCCCAGAGTTGGGGGAACTCCTACAATGAGCAGTTCTTC. Its protein is CATSERGLAQSWGNSYNEQFF.

The chain employs TRBV7-3 and TRBJ1-1, with D unresolved. Germline CDR1 reads SGHTA; CDR2 reads FQGTGA. Trimming removed 7 bases at V and 1 base at J, with 10 bases between. This CDR3 spans 13 amino acids. The CDR3 loop is CASNQGPNTEAFF. As DNA, the CDR3 is TGTGCCAGCAACCAAGGGCCGAACACTGAAGCTTTCTTT.

V usage is TRBV19 and J usage is TRBJ2-7; a possible D gene is TRBD1 (6 bases). CDR3 length: 14 amino acids. V was pared by 5 bases and J by 5 bases, with 16 bases between. Per germline, CDR1 LNHDA and CDR2 SQIVND (reference sequence). CDR3 in DNA: TGTGCCAGTAGTCCGGGGCCTCCAGGGGACGAGCAGTACTTC. Protein product: CASSPGPPGDEQYF.

This rearrangement joins TRBV2 to TRBJ1-5, with 7 bases aligning to TRBD1. Germline loops: CDR1 SNHLY, CDR2 FYNNEI. This CDR3 comprises 14 residues. V lost 6 bases to trimming and J lost 4 bases; unmatched junction nucleotides: 6. The chain's CDR3 is CASSFKQGNQPQHF. CDR3 sequence (DNA): TGTGCCAGCAGCTTCAAACAGGGGAATCAGCCCCAGCATTTT.

This chain uses TRBV10-2 with TRBJ1-4, with D uncertain. Germline V gene lookup returns CDR1 WSHSY and CDR2 SAAADI. Trimming pared 2 bases from V and 7 bases from J, leaving 14 bases between. The CDR3 extends over 15 amino acids. The CDR3 DNA reads as TGCGCCAGCAGTGAGGACTTTGGGTCACCTGAAAAACTGTTTTTT. Translation: CASSEDFGSPEKLFF.

V gene TRBV30 combines with J gene TRBJ1-2; 11 positions match TRBD1. This CDR3 is built from 16 residues. V was clipped by 5 bases and J by 6 bases; unmatched bases: 14. Per germline, CDR1 GTSNPN and CDR2 SVGIG (reference sequence). CDR3 protein: CAWSRTGGVGGDGYTF. The CDR3 bases are TGTGCCTGGTCAAGGACAGGGGGCGTGGGCGGCGATGGCTACACCTTC.

This clone occurred a few times. The rearrangement links TRBV5-1 to TRBJ1-5, with a tentative D call TRBD1 (5 bases). The CDR3 consists of 15 residues. V was pared by 0 bases and J by 1 base, with 8 bases between. Germline V CDR1 and CDR2: SGHRS, YFSETQ. For the CDR3, the DNA is TGCGCCAGCAGCTTGGATGGGGGGAGCAATCAGCCCCAGCATTTT. Amino acid sequence: CASSLDGGSNQPQHF.

The rearrangement joins TRBV7-9 to TRBJ2-7; 7 bases are a match to TRBD2. The V gene's germline CDR1 is SEHNR and CDR2 FQNEAQ (reference sequence). V lost 0 bases, J lost 7 bases, and 9 bases stayed unmatched. The CDR3 is 15 amino acids. CDR3 bases: TGTGCCAGCAGCTTAGCGGCAGGGAGGGCGCGGGAGCAGTACTTC. It yields the protein CASSLAAGRAREQYF.

The chain joins TRBV7-3 to TRBJ2-7; D uncertain. V shed 3 bases and J shed 3 bases, with 9 bases lying between them. The germline CDR1 and CDR2 sequences are SGHTA and FQGTGA. This CDR3 comprises 13 residues. CDR3 nucleotides: TGTGCCAGCAGCTTCCTACCTTACTACGAGCAGTACTTC. The encoded protein is CASSFLPYYEQYF.

The genes are TRBV7-9 and TRBJ2-2; possibly TRBD2 for D (6 bases). CDR1 and CDR2 (germline): SEHNR, FQNEAQ (reference sequence). V was pared by 1 base and J by 6 bases, with 12 bases between. This CDR3 region has 15 residues. The CDR3 here is CASSLVPRRAGELFF. The CDR3 region has the DNA TGTGCCAGCAGCTTAGTTCCCAGGAGGGCCGGGGAGCTGTTTTTT.

The J gene is TRBJ2-1, the V gene TRBV7-9; 7 positions match TRBD1. The junction had 2 bases not matched to a gene; V was cut back by 0 bases and J by 12 bases. CDR1 and CDR2 from the germline V gene are SEHNR and FQNEAQ (reference sequence). The CDR3 is made up of 12 amino acids. CDR3 amino acids: CASSLADRPQFF. The DNA of the CDR3 is TGTGCCAGCAGCTTAGCGGACAGGCCGCAGTTCTTC.

The chain has TRBV7-2 and TRBJ1-5; D is possibly TRBD1 (5 bases). Germline-derived CDR1 and CDR2 are SGHTA and FQGNSA. This CDR3 spans 15 amino acids. Trimming took 5 bases from V and 0 from J, leaving 11 bases between them. CDR3 sequence: CASSPGGYSNQPQHF. CDR3 nucleotide sequence: TGTGCCAGCAGCCCGGGGGGTTATAGCAATCAGCCCCAGCATTTT.

The chain recombines TRBV11-2 with TRBJ2-2; 7 bases align to TRBD1. After removal of 4 bases from V and 3 bases from J, the junction contained 5 bases not matched to a gene. This CDR3 comprises 15 residues. The germline V gene has CDR1 SGHAT and CDR2 FQNNGV. The CDR3 loop is CASSSNRGDTGELFF. CDR3 DNA sequence: TGTGCCAGCAGCTCCAACAGGGGCGACACCGGGGAGCTGTTTTTT.

CDR3 residues: CASRTGWFYEQYF. CDR3 in DNA: TGTGCCAGCAGGACGGGTTGGTTCTACGAGCAGTACTTC. The chain links TRBV6-6 to TRBJ2-7; D call uncertain. This CDR3 contains 13 residues. CDR1 MNHNY and CDR2 SVGAGI come from the germline V gene (reference sequence). V was pared by 6 bases and J by 3 bases, with 12 bases between.

The V and J genes are TRBV5-4 and TRBJ2-7; D might be TRBD1 or TRBD2, each matching 5 bases. CDR1 and CDR2 (germline): SGHNT, YYREEE (reference sequence). The CDR3 consists of 16 residues. V was shortened by 0 bases and J by 4 bases, with 17 bases between the two germline ends. The CDR3 DNA is TGTGCCAGCAGCTTGGGACCTCGGGACCGCCCGTACGAGCAGTACTTC. It codes for CASSLGPRDRPYEQYF.

The chain carries TRBV19 and TRBJ2-3; 12 bases are shared with TRBD2. Germline CDR1 LNHDA, CDR2 SQIVND (reference sequence). V lost 10 bases and J lost 3; bases outside the gene matches: 11. The CDR3 is 16 amino acids. The CDR3 nucleotides read TGTGCCACCACCTCCGCGCTAGCGGGAGGGACAGATACGCAGTATTTT. Protein: CATTSALAGGTDTQYF.

The chain carries TRBV18 and TRBJ1-5; maybe TRBD1 (6 bases). Trimming stripped 3 bases from V and 0 bases from J, with 9 bases between. Germline CDR1 reads KGHSH; CDR2 reads LQKENI. This CDR3 is built from 15 residues. CDR3 nucleotides: TGTGCCAGCTCACCGGGGGCGAATAGCAATCAGCCCCAGCATTTT. This gives the protein CASSPGANSNQPQHF. The full variable domain, with the rest looked up from reference TRBV18 and TRBJ1-5, is NAGVMQNPRHLVRRRGQEARLRCSPMKGHSHVYWYRQLPEEGLKFMVYLQKENIIDESGMPKERFSAEFPKEGPSILRIQQVVRGDSAAYFCASSPGANSNQPQHFGDGTRLSIL.

CDR3 DNA sequence: TGTGCCTGGAGTCCAGGAGGGCCCACCTACGAGCAGTACTTC. This encodes CAWSPGGPTYEQYF. This chain connects TRBV30 to TRBJ2-7; D might be TRBD2 (6 bases). CDR1 and CDR2 from the germline V gene are GTSNPN and SVGIG (reference sequence). With 2 bases removed from V and 2 bases from J, the gap between germline ends came to 13 bases. CDR3 length equals 14 residues.

The J gene is TRBJ2-3, the V gene TRBV7-9; a possible D gene is TRBD1 (6 bases). With 3 bases removed from V and 4 bases from J, the gap between germline ends came to 14 bases. This CDR3 contains 15 residues. The V gene's germline CDR1 is SEHNR and CDR2 FQNEAQ (reference sequence). CDR3 DNA sequence: TGTGCCAGCAGCTTCCTCTCAGGGGTGGCAGATACGCAGTATTTT. As protein: CASSFLSGVADTQYF.